These T cell receptor beta chains were read from a single sample in a study of T cells after yellow fever vaccination. Using its own MiXCR run on the 5' RACE reads, TCRdb lists one record per CDR3 protein. Of 300,000 to 400,000 distinct CDR3 sequences listed, roughly 8.7% are singletons. Sequencing used PBMCs, obtained on the day of the first yellow fever vaccination. The receptor source for this set is a man between 18 and 29 years old who received the YFV17D yellow fever vaccine. CDR3s include the opening cysteine and the closing phenylalanine or tryptophan. The D gene is left open where the match is weak. Expanded clones get a size class; other rows say once, few or many, or leave the size out.

>many|TRBJ2-1|TRBV30|TRBD1
CAWSVGQGLKNEQFF
TGTGCCTGGAGTGTAGGACAGGGGTTAAAGAATGAGCAGTTCTTC
>once|TRBJ1-5|TRBV23-1|.
CASSQEESQPQHF
TGCGCCAGCAGTCAAGAGGAGTCTCAGCCCCAGCATTTT
>once|TRBJ2-5|TRBV7-8|TRBD2
CASSLGGGGLRETQYF
TGTGCCAGCAGCTTAGGAGGCGGGGGTTTGCGTGAGACCCAGTACTTC
>many|TRBJ2-7|TRBV29-1|.
CSGWTDSYEQYF
TGCAGCGGTTGGACAGATTCCTACGAGCAGTACTTC
>.|TRBJ2-3|TRBV7-8|TRBD1
CASSSIPGQEKSTQYF
TGTGCCAGCAGCTCGATCCCGGGACAGGAGAAGAGTACGCAGTATTTT
>few|TRBJ2-3|TRBV5-1|TRBD1
CASSPGQGVPDTQYF
TGCGCCAGCAGCCCAGGACAGGGGGTACCAGATACGCAGTATTTT
>.|TRBJ2-5|TRBV4-2|.
CASSQDPPSSQETQYF
TGTGCCAGCAGCCAAGATCCGCCCTCCAGCCAAGAGACCCAGTACTTC
>few|TRBJ1-3|TRBV6-5|.
CASSYGMGSGNTIYF
TGTGCCAGCAGTTATGGGATGGGCTCTGGAAACACCATATATTTT
>.|TRBJ1-2|TRBV12-3/TRBV12-4|TRBD1
CASSYSTGTVSYGYTF
TGTGCCAGCAGTTACTCCACCGGGACAGTCTCCTATGGCTACACCTTC
>few|TRBJ1-3|TRBV20-1|.
CSARDGVSGNTIYF
TGCAGTGCAAGGGACGGTGTCTCTGGAAACACCATATATTTT
>few|TRBJ2-3|TRBV5-1|.
CASSLEVREVYF
TGCGCCAGCAGCTTGGAGGTCAGGGAGGTTTATTTT
>.|TRBJ1-1|TRBV7-9|.
CASTPGRVETEAFF
TGTGCCAGCACCCCAGGCAGGGTGGAAACTGAAGCTTTCTTT
>.|TRBJ1-2|TRBV7-9|.
CASSLGGLAAGGYGYTF
TGTGCCAGCAGCTTAGGGGGGCTCGCGGCCGGAGGGTATGGCTACACCTTC
>.|TRBJ1-3|TRBV20-1|TRBD1
CSARQGAKGNTIYF
TGCAGTGCTAGACAGGGGGCGAAAGGAAACACCATATATTTT
>.|TRBJ1-6|TRBV12-3/TRBV12-4|.
CASSLGQGEGSPLHF
TGTGCCAGCAGTTTAGGCCAAGGGGAAGGTTCACCCCTCCACTTT
>few|TRBJ1-2|TRBV3-1|.
CASSQGPRGQGVGYTF
TGTGCCAGCAGCCAAGGTCCTCGCGGGCAGGGAGTGGGCTACACCTTC
>few|TRBJ1-2|TRBV7-2|.
CASSFDVNYGYTF
TGTGCCAGCAGCTTTGACGTTAACTATGGCTACACCTTC
>.|TRBJ2-3|TRBV12-3/TRBV12-4|TRBD1
CASSPGDRVVDTQYF
TGTGCCAGCAGCCCCGGGGACAGGGTCGTGGATACGCAGTATTTT
>.|TRBJ2-3|TRBV4-2|TRBD1
CASSQGRGRLLDTQYF
TGTGCCAGCAGCCAAGGAAGGGGGCGGCTCCTAGATACGCAGTATTTT
>.|TRBJ2-1|TRBV3-1|TRBD2
CASSLGRRDNEQFF
TGTGCCAGCAGCCTCGGGAGGCGGGACAATGAGCAGTTCTTC
>many|TRBJ1-2|TRBV5-4|.
CASSQNINYGYTF
TGTGCCAGCAGCCAAAACATTAACTATGGCTACACCTTC
>many|TRBJ2-5|TRBV29-1|.
CSVEDRSWTQYF
TGCAGCGTTGAAGATCGTAGTTGGACCCAGTACTTC
>.|TRBJ1-1|TRBV2|.
CAGVRVNTEAFF
TGTGCCGGGGTAAGGGTGAACACTGAAGCTTTCTTT
>few|TRBJ1-2|TRBV11-2|.
CASSLSVGTQGRGYTF
TGTGCCAGCAGCTTAAGCGTGGGAACACAGGGTAGGGGCTACACCTTC
>few|TRBJ2-3|TRBV2|.
CASSEFPRRTDTQYF
TGTGCCAGCAGTGAGTTCCCTAGAAGGACAGATACGCAGTATTTT